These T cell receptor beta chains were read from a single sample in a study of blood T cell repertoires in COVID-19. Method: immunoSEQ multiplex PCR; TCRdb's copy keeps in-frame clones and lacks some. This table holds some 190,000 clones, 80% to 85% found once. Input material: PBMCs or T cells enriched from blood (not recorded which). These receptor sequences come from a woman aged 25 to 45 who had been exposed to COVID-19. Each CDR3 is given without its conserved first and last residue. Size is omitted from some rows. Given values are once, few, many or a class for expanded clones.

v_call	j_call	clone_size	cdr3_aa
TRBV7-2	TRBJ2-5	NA	ASSFSTGGETQY
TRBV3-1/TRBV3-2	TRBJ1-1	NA	ASSQAVNTEAF
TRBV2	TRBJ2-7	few	ASSVTSYEQY
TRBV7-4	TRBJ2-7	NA	ASSPHRQPEQY
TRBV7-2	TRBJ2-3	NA	ASSPGQGEDTQY
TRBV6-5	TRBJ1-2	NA	ASGGYSHYGYT
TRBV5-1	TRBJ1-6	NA	ASRPRYNNSPLH
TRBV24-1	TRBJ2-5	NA	ATSEGRDQETQY
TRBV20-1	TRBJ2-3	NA	SASRTTDTQY
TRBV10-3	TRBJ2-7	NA	AISESRDRGYEQY
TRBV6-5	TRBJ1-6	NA	ASSSDRDSPLH
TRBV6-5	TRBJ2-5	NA	ASSYTGQGAGETQY
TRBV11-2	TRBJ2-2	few	ASSLDRGELF
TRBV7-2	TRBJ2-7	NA	ASSLVGLLYSYEQY
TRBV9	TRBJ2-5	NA	ASSVGISGGPETQY
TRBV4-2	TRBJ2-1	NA	ASSLTSSGGALSYNEQF
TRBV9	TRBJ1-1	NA	ASSVAGQLNTEAF
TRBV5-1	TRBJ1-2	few	ASSTGTVTNYGYT
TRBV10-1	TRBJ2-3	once	ASSGIAGSTDTQY
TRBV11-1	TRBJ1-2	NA	ASSSTTAGDGYT
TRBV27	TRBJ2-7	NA	ASARTRDSYEQY
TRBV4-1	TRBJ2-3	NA	ASSLAGGHGTDTQY
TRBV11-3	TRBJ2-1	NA	ASSWSTNNEQF
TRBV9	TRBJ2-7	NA	ASSVDRAHEQY
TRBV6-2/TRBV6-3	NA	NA	ASSYEGEVYEQY
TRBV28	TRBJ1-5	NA	ASSSQSHSNQPQH
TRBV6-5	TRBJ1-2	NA	ASSTRDSPPRT
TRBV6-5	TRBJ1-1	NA	ASSYLWAGRNTEAF
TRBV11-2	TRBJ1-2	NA	ASSSRGAVNYGYT
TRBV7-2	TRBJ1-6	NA	ASSLGLEASPLH
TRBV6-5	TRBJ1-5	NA	ASSSQGVAINQPQH
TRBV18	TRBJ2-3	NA	ASSPGTGGETDTQY
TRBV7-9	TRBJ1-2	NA	ASSLGQGNYGYT
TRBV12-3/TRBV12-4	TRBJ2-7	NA	ASSFTGEQY
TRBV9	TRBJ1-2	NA	ASDPLATGEGYT
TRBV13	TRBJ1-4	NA	ASSFRRANEKLF
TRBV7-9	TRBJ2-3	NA	ASSYSAGVKDTQY
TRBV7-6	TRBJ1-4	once	ASSLGGVGQGNEKLF
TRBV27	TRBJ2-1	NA	ASSLSGGSYNEQF
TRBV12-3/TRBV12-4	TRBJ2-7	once	ASSFGYEQY
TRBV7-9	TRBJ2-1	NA	ASSSDGGPGNEQF
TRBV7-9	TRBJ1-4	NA	ASSLVRGQENEKLF
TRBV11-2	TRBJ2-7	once	ASSLEGGLAYEQY
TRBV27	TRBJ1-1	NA	ASSLSRYSTEAF
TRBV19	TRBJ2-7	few	ASSPGHTLLNEQY
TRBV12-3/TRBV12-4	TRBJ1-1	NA	ASSLGLAAF
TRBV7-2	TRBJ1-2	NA	ASSLFAGGGANYGYT
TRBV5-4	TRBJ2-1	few	ASSLVGGEQF
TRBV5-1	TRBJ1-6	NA	ASSLGGQVFTPLH
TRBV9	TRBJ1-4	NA	ASSFRGGGPNEKLF